One TCR beta chain is described in this entry. The antigen is unknown. Just one base apart from a much larger clone, this may be a read error. The length of the CDR3 is 14 residues. Germline CDR1 and CDR2: MNHEY and SMNVEV (reference sequence). V lost 3 bases, J lost 5 bases, and 13 bases lay in between. Using RNA template, CDR3s of TCR alpha and beta were amplified with iRepertoire arm-PCR. Tissue mRNA or PBMC total RNA, roughly 100-400 ng, went into one-step reverse transcription and amplification. TCRdb recomputed calls from the multiplex PCR reads with MiXCR, one row per CDR3 protein. The top ten clones hold around 28% of a sample with around 120,000 distinct CDR3 sequences, approximately 24% of them seen once. These data are taken from a study of glioma-infiltrating T cells. Notes on the study in general: Only very few CDR3 sequences appeared in both tissue and blood. Above-expected tissue-blood divergence occurred in all gliomas, most in low-grade ones.

This chain uses TRBV27 with TRBJ1-2; D not certain. Specimen: glioma tissue, nonneoplastic brain tissue, or PBMCs (not recorded which). The TCR was taken from a human donor with low-grade glioma or glioblastoma, undergoing nonglioma brain surgery, or in good health (not recorded which). The CDR3 here is CASSFPRSMYGYTF. In DNA, the CDR3 is TGTGCCAGCAGTTTCCCCAGGTCGATGTATGGCTACACCTTC.